The present T cell receptor beta chain was sequenced within a study of CD8 T cells in Susac syndrome. Germline loops: CDR1 LNHNV, CDR2 YYDKDF (reference sequence). Germline trimming cut 5 bases from V and 6 bases from J; bases unmatched to any gene: 6. The CDR3 length is 15 residues. Random-hexamer reverse transcription was applied to roughly 0.5 to 1 ug RNA. By means of immunoSEQ multiplex PCR, TCR beta CDR3 spanning 54 Vbeta and 13 Jbeta underwent amplification. TCRdb re-analysed the immunoSEQ multiplex PCR reads in MiXCR, keeping a single row per CDR3 protein. Found here are a few hundred thousand distinct CDR3 sequences, 70% to 90% of them singletons; the top ten hold approximately 0.12%. CD8+ and CD4+ blood T cells underwent TCR beta sequencing. TEMRA cells underwent FACS enrichment and CD8+ and CD4+ T cells underwent negative isolation.

The source of this sequence is a human donor with multiple sclerosis. The J gene is TRBJ2-2, the V gene TRBV15; TRBD2 matches at 10 bases. The sequenced material came from CD8+ T cells from PBMCs. The chain's CDR3 is CATSGLAGVAGELFF. The CDR3, as DNA: TGTGCCACCAGCGGCCTAGCGGGAGTGGCCGGGGAGCTGTTTTTT.